The present T cell receptor beta chain was sequenced within a study of technical replicates of blood from a handful of donors. Produced via immunoSEQ multiplex PCR; TCRdb's table is partial and in-frame only. Counted here are tens of thousands of clones, approximately 94% occurring once; the ten biggest clones make up about 0.23%. Germline V lookup: CDR1 KGHSH, CDR2 LQKENI. The length of the CDR3 is 15 residues. The V segment lost 5 bases and the J segment 8 bases; nucleotides outside the gene matches: 10. This chain joins TRBV18 and TRBJ1-4; 8 positions match TRBD1. The TCR comes from a human donor in good health. Sequenced sample: T cells isolated from PBMCs. The CDR3 nucleotides read TGTGCCAGCTCATGGGACAGGATAGGGACCGAAAAACTGTTTTTT. Its protein product is CASSWDRIGTEKLFF. Looking up the rest from reference TRBV18 and TRBJ1-4 gives the full variable domain: NAGVMQNPRHLVRRRGQEARLRCSPMKGHSHVYWYRQLPEEGLKFMVYLQKENIIDESGMPKERFSAEFPKEGPSILRIQQVVRGDSAAYFCASSWDRIGTEKLFFGSGTQLSVL.